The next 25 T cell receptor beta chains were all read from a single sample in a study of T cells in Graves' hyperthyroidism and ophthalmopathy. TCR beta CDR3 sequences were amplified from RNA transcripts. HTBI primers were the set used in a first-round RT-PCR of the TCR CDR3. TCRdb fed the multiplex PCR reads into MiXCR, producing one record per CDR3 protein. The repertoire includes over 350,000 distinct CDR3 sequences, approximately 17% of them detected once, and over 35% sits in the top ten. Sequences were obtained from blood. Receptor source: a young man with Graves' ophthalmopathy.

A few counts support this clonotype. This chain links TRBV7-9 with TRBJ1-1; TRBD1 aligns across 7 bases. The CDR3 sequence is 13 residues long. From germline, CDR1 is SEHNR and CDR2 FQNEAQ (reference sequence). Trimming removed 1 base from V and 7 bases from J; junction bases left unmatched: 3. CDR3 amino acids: CASSLVDRDEAFF. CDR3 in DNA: TGTGCCAGCAGCTTAGTAGACAGGGATGAAGCTTTCTTT.

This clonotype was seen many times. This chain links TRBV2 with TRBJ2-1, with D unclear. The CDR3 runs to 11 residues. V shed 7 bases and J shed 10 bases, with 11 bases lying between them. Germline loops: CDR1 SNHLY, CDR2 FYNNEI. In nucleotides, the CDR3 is TGTGCCAGCAATCGTCAGACAGAGCAGTTCTTC. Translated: CASNRQTEQFF.

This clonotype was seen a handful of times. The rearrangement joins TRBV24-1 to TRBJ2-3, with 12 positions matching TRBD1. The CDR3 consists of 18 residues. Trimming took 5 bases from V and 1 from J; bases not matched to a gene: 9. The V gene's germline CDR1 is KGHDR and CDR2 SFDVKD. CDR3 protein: CATSGVPGTGGGTDTQYF. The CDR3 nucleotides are TGTGCCACCAGTGGTGTTCCCGGGACAGGGGGCGGCACAGATACGCAGTATTTT.

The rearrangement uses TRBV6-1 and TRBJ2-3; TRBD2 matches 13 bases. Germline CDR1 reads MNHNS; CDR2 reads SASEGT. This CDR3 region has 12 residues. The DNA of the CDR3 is TGTACTAGCGGGGGGGCCCCAGATACGCAGTATTTT. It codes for CTSGGAPDTQYF.

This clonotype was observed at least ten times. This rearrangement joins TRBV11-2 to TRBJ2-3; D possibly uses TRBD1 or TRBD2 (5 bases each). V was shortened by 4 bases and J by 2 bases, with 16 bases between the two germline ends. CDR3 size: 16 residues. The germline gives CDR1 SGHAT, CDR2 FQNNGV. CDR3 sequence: CASSSGVGHHTDTQYF. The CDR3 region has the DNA TGTGCCAGCAGCTCCGGGGTGGGGCACCACACAGATACGCAGTATTTT.

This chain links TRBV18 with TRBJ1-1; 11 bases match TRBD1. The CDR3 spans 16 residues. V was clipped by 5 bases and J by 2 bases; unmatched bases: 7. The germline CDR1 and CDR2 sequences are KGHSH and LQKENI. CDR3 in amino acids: CASSGTGGTGNTEAFF. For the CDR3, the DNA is TGTGCCAGCTCAGGGACAGGGGGTACGGGCAACACTGAAGCTTTCTTT.

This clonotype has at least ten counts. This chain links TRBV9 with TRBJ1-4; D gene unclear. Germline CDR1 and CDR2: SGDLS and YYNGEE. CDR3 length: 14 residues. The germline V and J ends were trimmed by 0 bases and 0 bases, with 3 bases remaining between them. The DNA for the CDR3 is TGTGCCAGCAGCGTAGCAGCAACTAATGAAAAACTGTTTTTT. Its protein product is CASSVAATNEKLFF.

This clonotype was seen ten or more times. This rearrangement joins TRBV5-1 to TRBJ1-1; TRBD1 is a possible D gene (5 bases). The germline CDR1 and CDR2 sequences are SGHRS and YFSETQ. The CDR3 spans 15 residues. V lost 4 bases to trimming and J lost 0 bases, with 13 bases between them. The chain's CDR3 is CASSQGRTMNTEAFF. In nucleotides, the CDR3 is TGCGCCAGCAGCCAGGGACGGACCATGAACACTGAAGCTTTCTTT.

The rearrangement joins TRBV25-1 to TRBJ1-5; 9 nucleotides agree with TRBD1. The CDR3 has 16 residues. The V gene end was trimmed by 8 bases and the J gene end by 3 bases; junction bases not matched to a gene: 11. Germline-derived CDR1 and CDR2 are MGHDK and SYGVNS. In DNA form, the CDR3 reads TGTGCCAGCCCTACCCTACAGGGGGCCTCCAATCAGCCCCAGCATTTT. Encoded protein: CASPTLQGASNQPQHF.

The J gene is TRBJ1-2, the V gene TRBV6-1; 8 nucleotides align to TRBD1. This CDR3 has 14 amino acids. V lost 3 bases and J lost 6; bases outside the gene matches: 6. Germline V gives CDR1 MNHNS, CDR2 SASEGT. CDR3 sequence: CASSDLDRDNGYTF. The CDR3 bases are TGTGCCAGCAGTGACCTGGACAGGGACAATGGCTACACCTTC.

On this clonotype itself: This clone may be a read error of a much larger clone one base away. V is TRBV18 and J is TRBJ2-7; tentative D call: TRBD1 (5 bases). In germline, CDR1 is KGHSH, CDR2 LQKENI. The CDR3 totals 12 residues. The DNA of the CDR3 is TGTGCCAGCTCAGCGACAGAGTACGTGCAGTACTTC. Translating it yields CASSATEYVQYF.

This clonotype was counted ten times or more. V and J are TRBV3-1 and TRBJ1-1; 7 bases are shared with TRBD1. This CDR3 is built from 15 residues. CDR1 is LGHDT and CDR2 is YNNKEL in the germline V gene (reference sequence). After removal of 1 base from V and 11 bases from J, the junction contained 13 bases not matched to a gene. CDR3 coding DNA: TGTGCCAGCAGCCAAGCCGGGACAGTAGCTAAATCGGCTTTCTTT. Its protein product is CASSQAGTVAKSAFF.

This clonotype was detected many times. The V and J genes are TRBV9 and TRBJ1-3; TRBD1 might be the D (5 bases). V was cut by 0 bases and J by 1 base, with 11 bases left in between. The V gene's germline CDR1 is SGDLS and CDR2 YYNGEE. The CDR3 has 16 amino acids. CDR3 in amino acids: CASSVGQSGSGNTIYF. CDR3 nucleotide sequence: TGTGCCAGCAGCGTAGGTCAATCAGGGTCTGGAAACACCATATATTTT.

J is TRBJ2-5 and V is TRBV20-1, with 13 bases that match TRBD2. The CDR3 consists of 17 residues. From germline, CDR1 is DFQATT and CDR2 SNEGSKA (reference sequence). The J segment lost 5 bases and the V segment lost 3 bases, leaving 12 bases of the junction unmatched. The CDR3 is CSASVLAGGPMEETQYF. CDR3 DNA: TGCAGTGCTAGTGTACTAGCGGGGGGGCCCATGGAGGAGACCCAGTACTTC.

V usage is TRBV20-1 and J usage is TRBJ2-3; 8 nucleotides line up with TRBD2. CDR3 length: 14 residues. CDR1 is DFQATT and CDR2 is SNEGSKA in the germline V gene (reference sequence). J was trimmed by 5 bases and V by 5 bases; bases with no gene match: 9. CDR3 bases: TGCAGTGCTCGGCAAGGGACTAGTCTAGATACGCAGTATTTT. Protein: CSARQGTSLDTQYF.

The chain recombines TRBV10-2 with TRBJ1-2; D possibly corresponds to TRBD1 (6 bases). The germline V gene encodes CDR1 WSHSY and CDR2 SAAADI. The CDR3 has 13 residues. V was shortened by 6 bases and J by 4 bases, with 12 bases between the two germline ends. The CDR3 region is CASRQQGIYGYTF. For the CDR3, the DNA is TGCGCCAGCAGACAACAGGGTATCTATGGCTACACCTTC.

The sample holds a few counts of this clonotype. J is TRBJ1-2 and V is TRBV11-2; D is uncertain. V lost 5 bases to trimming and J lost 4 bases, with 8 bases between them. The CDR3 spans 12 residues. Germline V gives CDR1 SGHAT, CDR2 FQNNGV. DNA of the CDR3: TGTGCCAGCAGCCCCGTCGGCTATGGCTACACCTTC. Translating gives CASSPVGYGYTF.

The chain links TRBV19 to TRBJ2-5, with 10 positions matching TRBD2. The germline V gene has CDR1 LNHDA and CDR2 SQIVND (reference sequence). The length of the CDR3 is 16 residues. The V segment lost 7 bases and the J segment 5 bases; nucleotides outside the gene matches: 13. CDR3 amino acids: CASTPIAGGGRETQYF. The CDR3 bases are TGTGCCAGTACCCCTATAGCGGGGGGCGGAAGGGAGACCCAGTACTTC.

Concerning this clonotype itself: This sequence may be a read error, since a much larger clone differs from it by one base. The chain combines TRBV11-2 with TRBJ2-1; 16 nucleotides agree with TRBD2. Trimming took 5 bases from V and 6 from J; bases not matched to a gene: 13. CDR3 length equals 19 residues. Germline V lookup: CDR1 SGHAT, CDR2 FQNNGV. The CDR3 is CASSPYTGTSGGAPNEQFF. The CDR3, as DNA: TGTGCCAGCAGCCCTTACACCGGGACTAGCGGGGGGGCACCCAATGAGCAGTTCTTC. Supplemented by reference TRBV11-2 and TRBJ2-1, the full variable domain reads EAGVAQSPRYKIIEKRQSVAFWCNPISGHATLYWYQQILGQGPKLLIQFQNNGVVDDSQLPKDRFSAERLKGVDSTLKIQPAKLEDSAVYLCASSPYTGTSGGAPNEQFFGPGTRLTVL.

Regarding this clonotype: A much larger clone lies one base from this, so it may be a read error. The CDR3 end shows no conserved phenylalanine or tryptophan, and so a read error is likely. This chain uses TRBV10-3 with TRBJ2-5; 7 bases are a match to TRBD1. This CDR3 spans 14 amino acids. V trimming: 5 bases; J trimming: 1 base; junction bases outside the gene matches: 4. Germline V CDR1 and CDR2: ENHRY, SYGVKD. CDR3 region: CAISRTGGQETQYL. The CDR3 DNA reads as TGTGCCATCAGTAGGACAGGTGGCCAAGAGACCCAGTACCTC.

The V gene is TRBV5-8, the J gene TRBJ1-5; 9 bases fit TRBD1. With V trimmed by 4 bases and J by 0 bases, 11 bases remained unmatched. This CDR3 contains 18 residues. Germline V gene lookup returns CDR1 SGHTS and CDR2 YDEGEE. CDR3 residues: CASSIPGQGPYSNQPQHF. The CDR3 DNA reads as TGTGCCAGCAGCATTCCGGGACAGGGCCCTTATAGCAATCAGCCCCAGCATTTT. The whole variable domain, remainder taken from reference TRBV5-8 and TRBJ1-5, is EAGVTQSPTHLIKTRGQQATLRCSPISGHTSVYWYQQALGLGLQFLLWYDEGEERNRGNFPPRFSGRQFPNYSSELNVNALELEDSALYLCASSIPGQGPYSNQPQHFGDGTRLSIL.

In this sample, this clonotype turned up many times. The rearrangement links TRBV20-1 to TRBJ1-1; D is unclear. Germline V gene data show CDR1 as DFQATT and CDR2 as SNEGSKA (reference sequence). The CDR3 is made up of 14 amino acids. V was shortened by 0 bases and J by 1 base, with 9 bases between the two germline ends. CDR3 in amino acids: CSARDLQTNTEAFF. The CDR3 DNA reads TGCAGTGCTAGAGATCTACAGACGAACACTGAAGCTTTCTTT.

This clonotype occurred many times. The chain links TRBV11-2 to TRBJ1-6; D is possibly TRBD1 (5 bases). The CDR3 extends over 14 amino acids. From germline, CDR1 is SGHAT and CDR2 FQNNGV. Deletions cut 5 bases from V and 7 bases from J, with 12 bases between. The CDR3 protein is CASSPLTGNSPLHF. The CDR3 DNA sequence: TGTGCCAGCAGCCCTCTTACAGGAAATTCACCCCTCCACTTT.

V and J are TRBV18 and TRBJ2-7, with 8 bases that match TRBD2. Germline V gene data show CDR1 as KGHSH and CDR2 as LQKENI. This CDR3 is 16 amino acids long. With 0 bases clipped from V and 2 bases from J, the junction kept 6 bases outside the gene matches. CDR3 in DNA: TGTGCCAGCTCACCACCCGGGCTAGCGGGTACCTACGAGCAGTACTTC. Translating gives CASSPPGLAGTYEQYF.

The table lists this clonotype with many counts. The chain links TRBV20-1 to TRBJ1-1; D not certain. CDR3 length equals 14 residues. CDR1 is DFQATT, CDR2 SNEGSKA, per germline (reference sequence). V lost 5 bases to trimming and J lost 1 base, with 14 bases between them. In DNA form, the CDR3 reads TGCAGTGCTCCGCCCCTCCAATGGAACACTGAAGCTTTCTTT. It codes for CSAPPLQWNTEAFF.